Following are 22 T cell receptor beta chains from one sample sequenced in a study of T-cell reconstitution after alpha-beta-depleted transplantation in children. It was with unique molecular identifiers that the TCRbeta library was prepared. TCRdb recomputed calls from the PCR reads with MiXCR, one row per CDR3 protein. The sample lists some 550,000 distinct CDR3 sequences, more than 20% occurring once. The sequencing used PBMCs, mostly from graft donor cells, collected 360 days after TCRalphabeta/CD19-depleted stem cell transplant. The receptors stem from a boy under three years old who had a stem cell transplant for acute myeloid leukemia, so the T cells may come from the graft donor.

The chain joins TRBV25-1 to TRBJ2-3, with D tentatively TRBD2 (6 bases). CDR1 and CDR2 from the germline V gene are MGHDK and SYGVNS. V lost 3 bases to trimming and J lost 0 bases, with 13 bases between them. The CDR3 spans 16 residues. The CDR3 bases are TGTGCCAGCAGTGACCGATCGGAGGGAAGCACAGATACGCAGTATTTT. It yields the protein CASSDRSEGSTDTQYF.

There are many counts of this clonotype. J is TRBJ2-1 and V is TRBV20-1; TRBD2 aligns across 14 bases. The CDR3 totals 15 residues. With V trimmed by 5 bases and J by 4 bases, 4 bases remained unmatched. Germline lookup yields CDR1 DFQATT and CDR2 SNEGSKA (reference sequence). This chain's CDR3 is CSARGLAGAYNEQFF. The CDR3 DNA reads TGCAGTGCTCGGGGACTAGCGGGGGCTTACAATGAGCAGTTCTTC.

V gene TRBV12-3 or TRBV12-4 combines with J gene TRBJ2-7; D remains unclear. Between the trimmed V and J ends, which lost 3 bases and 3 bases, there was a span of 9 bases. The CDR3 loop spans 13 amino acids. Here the CDR3 DNA reads TGTGCCAGCAGTTTTTACGGCCGCTACGAGCAGTACTTC. Amino acids: CASSFYGRYEQYF.

This clonotype appeared many times. The chain employs TRBV12-3 or TRBV12-4 and TRBJ2-3; 8 bases fit TRBD1. Trimming at V came to 3 bases and at J to 3 bases, leaving 5 bases not matched to a gene. This CDR3 comprises 15 residues. The CDR3 sequence is CASSLGGTGTDTQYF. In nucleotides, the CDR3 is TGTGCCAGCAGTTTGGGCGGGACAGGAACAGATACGCAGTATTTT.

The count of this clonotype is one. V gene TRBV6-5 combines with J gene TRBJ2-1; the D is unclear. CDR3 size: 15 residues. The germline CDR1 and CDR2 sequences are MNHEY and SVGAGI. V was shortened by 3 bases and J by 6 bases, with 15 bases between the two germline ends. In nucleotides, the CDR3 is TGTGCCAGCAGTTATCGGCCAAGGCAGGCCAATGAGCAGTTCTTC. Amino acid sequence: CASSYRPRQANEQFF.

In this sample, this clonotype turned up many times. CDR3 DNA: TGCAGTGCCCCGGGGCCCAAGAACTCTATGAACACTGAAGCTTTCTTT. This encodes CSAPGPKNSMNTEAFF. The chain joins TRBV20-1 to TRBJ1-1; weak D call: TRBD1 (5 bases). The V end was cut by 6 bases, the J end by 0 bases, with 20 bases between. Germline lookup yields CDR1 DFQATT and CDR2 SNEGSKA (reference sequence). The CDR3 consists of 16 residues.

The chain has TRBV20-1 and TRBJ2-7; the D gene is possibly TRBD2 (6 bases). CDR1 and CDR2 from the germline V gene are DFQATT and SNEGSKA (reference sequence). This CDR3 spans 15 amino acids. The V end was cut by 0 bases, the J end by 7 bases, with 19 bases between. The CDR3 is CSARDPAGLAGEQYF. Written as DNA, the CDR3 is TGCAGTGCTAGAGATCCGGCGGGACTGGCAGGGGAGCAGTACTTC.

The chain has TRBV28 and TRBJ1-3; D gene unclear. V lost 3 bases to trimming and J lost 5 bases, with 14 bases between them. The CDR3 contains 15 residues. In germline, CDR1 is MDHEN, CDR2 SYDVKM. CDR3 in DNA: TGTGCCAGCAGTTTTGTCGGGGTTGGCAGAAACACCATATATTTT. Amino acids: CASSFVGVGRNTIYF.

This clonotype was seen repeatedly, ten times or more. DNA of the CDR3: TGCAGCGTTGCAAAACTAGCGGGGGGGCGAGGAAAGGGTAATGAGCAGTTCTTC. This sequence encodes CSVAKLAGGRGKGNEQFF. The chain couples TRBV29-1 to TRBJ2-1; 13 positions match TRBD2. V dropped 4 bases and J dropped 7; count of bases not matched to a gene: 16. This CDR3 comprises 18 residues. Germline CDR1 SQVTM, CDR2 ANQGSEA.

The CDR3 loop reads CASSLASGTGYEQYF. CDR3 bases: TGTGCCAGCAGTTTGGCTTCTGGGACAGGCTACGAGCAGTACTTC. The chain combines TRBV12-3 or TRBV12-4 with TRBJ2-7, with TRBD1 matching over 8 bases. This CDR3 comprises 15 residues. After removal of 3 bases from V and 3 bases from J, the junction contained 7 bases not matched to a gene.

This clonotype was seen ten or more times. This chain links TRBV9 with TRBJ1-6; TRBD1 matches 8 bases. This CDR3 comprises 14 residues. V shed 4 bases, J shed 10 bases, and the junction held 7 bases outside the gene matches. Looked up from germline, CDR1 is SGDLS and CDR2 is YYNGEE. CDR3 loop: CASSPGTGHSPLHF. CDR3 nucleotides: TGTGCCAGCAGCCCCGGGACAGGTCACTCACCCCTCCACTTT. Combining the CDR3 with reference TRBV9 and TRBJ1-6 gives the whole variable domain DSGVTQTPKHLITATGQRVTLRCSPRSGDLSVYWYQQSLDQGLQFLIQYYNGEERAKGNILERFSAQQFPDLHSELNLSSLELGDSALYFCASSPGTGHSPLHFGNGTRLTVT.

The sample holds many counts of this clonotype. This CDR3 is CASSLRSTHPGELFF. The CDR3 DNA follows: TGTGCCAGCAGTTTACGGAGCACCCACCCCGGGGAGCTGTTTTTT. This sequence joins TRBV12-3 or TRBV12-4 and TRBJ2-2; no clear D. The V and J ends lost 2 bases and 6 bases respectively, with 13 bases between them. The CDR3 contains 15 residues.

This clonotype has just one count. The chain joins TRBV6-2 or TRBV6-3 to TRBJ2-1; D assignment may be TRBD1 or TRBD2 (6 bases each). This CDR3 region has 12 residues. CDR1 and CDR2 (germline): MNHEY, SVGEGT. V gave up 10 bases and J gave up 9 bases, with 16 bases separating them. CDR3 coding DNA: TGTGCCACGGAGGGGGTTTTCGGTGAGCAGTTCTTC. Protein product: CATEGVFGEQFF.

This clonotype was found many times. The chain carries TRBV29-1 and TRBJ2-3; tentatively, D is TRBD2 (5 bases). Germline assignment: CDR1 SQVTM and CDR2 ANQGSEA. CDR3 length equals 15 residues. V was shortened by 3 bases and J by 2 bases, with 15 bases between the two germline ends. The CDR3 loop reads CSVDGKPLHTDTQYF. The DNA of the CDR3 is TGCAGCGTTGACGGGAAGCCCCTTCACACAGATACGCAGTATTTT.

The V and J genes are TRBV28 and TRBJ2-3, with D perhaps TRBD1 (6 bases). The CDR3 covers 15 residues. Trimming stripped 6 bases from V and 2 bases from J, with 15 bases between. Germline V gene data show CDR1 as MDHEN and CDR2 as SYDVKM. CDR3 sequence reads: CASRGTWGHTDTQYF. In DNA, the CDR3 is TGTGCCAGCAGAGGGACGTGGGGGCACACAGATACGCAGTATTTT.

This clonotype was detected a few times. This sequence joins TRBV7-2 and TRBJ2-5; 8 nucleotides agree with TRBD2. The germline gives CDR1 SGHTA, CDR2 FQGNSA. The junction had 9 bases not matched to a gene; V was cut back by 2 bases and J by 1 base. The CDR3 extends over 17 amino acids. CDR3 region: CASSLRRGRGGQETQYF. The CDR3 nucleotides are TGTGCCAGCAGCTTACGCCGAGGTCGGGGGGGCCAAGAGACCCAGTACTTC.

This clonotype appeared a few times. The rearrangement joins TRBV6-5 to TRBJ2-7; 10 nucleotides line up with TRBD1. This CDR3 is built from 15 residues. V shed 4 bases and J 5 bases; nucleotides not matched to a gene: 8. Germline V gives CDR1 MNHEY, CDR2 SVGAGI. As DNA, the CDR3 is TGTGCCAGCAGTTCCACAATGACAGGGGGCAACGAGCAGTACTTC. This translates into CASSSTMTGGNEQYF.

This chain links TRBV28 with TRBJ1-1, with D hard to call. The V end was cut by 6 bases, the J end by 1 base, with 27 bases between. This CDR3 spans 19 amino acids. Looked up from germline, CDR1 is MDHEN and CDR2 is SYDVKM. The CDR3 DNA reads as TGTGCCAGCAGCCCTCTACAGAAAACTGGGCTGACCTCGAACACTGAAGCTTTCTTT. Protein sequence: CASSPLQKTGLTSNTEAFF.

This clonotype has a count of ten or more. The chain carries TRBV9 and TRBJ2-3; 11 positions agree with TRBD2. The CDR3 has 15 residues. Trimming removed 0 bases from V and 4 bases from J; junction bases left unmatched: 1. Per germline, CDR1 SGDLS and CDR2 YYNGEE. In DNA, the CDR3 is TGTGCCAGCAGCGTAGAACTAGCGGGGGCAGATACGCAGTATTTT. Its translation is CASSVELAGADTQYF.

The chain uses TRBV6-1 and TRBJ2-7; tentative D call: TRBD1 (7 bases). Trimming shortened V by 5 bases and J by 3 bases, and 14 bases separated the two germline ends. The CDR3 totals 14 residues. Germline values: CDR1 MNHNS, CDR2 SASEGT. The CDR3 here is CASSPRDSLYEQYF. CDR3 coding DNA: TGTGCCAGCAGTCCGCGGGACAGCCTCTACGAGCAGTACTTC.

This clonotype was picked up many times. The CDR3 region has the DNA TGCAGTGCTAGATCGGGACCTCTCTACGAGCAGTACGTC. Translated: CSARSGPLYEQYV. The chain joins TRBV20-1 to TRBJ2-7; D is tentatively TRBD1 or TRBD2 (5 bases each). This CDR3 has 13 amino acids. Germline lookup yields CDR1 DFQATT and CDR2 SNEGSKA (reference sequence). The V gene lost 2 bases and the J gene lost 3 bases, with 11 bases spanning the gap.

The sample holds a few counts of this clonotype. This chain links TRBV27 with TRBJ2-6, with D unresolved. V was shortened by 8 bases and J by 0 bases, with 5 bases between the two germline ends. CDR3 length: 13 residues. Germline V gene data show CDR1 as MNHEY and CDR2 as SMNVEV (reference sequence). The CDR3 sequence is CASQGSGANVLTF. The CDR3 nucleotides are TGTGCCAGCCAAGGCTCTGGGGCCAACGTCCTGACTTTC.